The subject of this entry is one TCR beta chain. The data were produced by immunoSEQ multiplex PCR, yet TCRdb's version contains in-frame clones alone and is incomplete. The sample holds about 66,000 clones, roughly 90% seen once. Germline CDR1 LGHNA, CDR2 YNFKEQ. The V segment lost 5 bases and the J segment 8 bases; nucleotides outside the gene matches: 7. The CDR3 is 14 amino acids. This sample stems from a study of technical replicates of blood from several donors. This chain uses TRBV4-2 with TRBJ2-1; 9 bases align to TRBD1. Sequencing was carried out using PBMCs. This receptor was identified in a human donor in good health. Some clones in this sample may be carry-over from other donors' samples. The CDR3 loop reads CASSGTGSVDEQFF. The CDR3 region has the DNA TGTGCCAGCAGCGGGACAGGGAGTGTCGATGAGCAGTTCTTC.